One sample yielded the 10 T cell receptor beta chains listed below, sequenced in a study of metastatic and nonmetastatic thyroid tumors. Patients had received no treatment of any kind before thyroid surgery. Using MiXCR, TCRdb re-called clones from the PCR reads. The sample lists around 25,000 clones, 10% to 15% occurring once. The sequenced sample was blood. Every receptor here comes from a female donor with papillary thyroid cancer or a benign thyroid nodule (not recorded which). Some clones in this sample may be carry-over from other donors' samples.

This chain joins TRBV4-1 and TRBJ1-2; perhaps TRBD1 as D (5 bases). The germline V gene encodes CDR1 MGHRA and CDR2 YSYEKL. The V gene lost 0 bases and the J gene lost 8 bases, with 16 bases spanning the gap. The CDR3 extends over 15 amino acids. The CDR3 is CASSQEPTAGRGYTF. The CDR3 region has the DNA TGCGCCAGCAGCCAAGAGCCCACGGCAGGGAGGGGCTACACCTTC.

The table lists this clone with many counts. This chain joins TRBV24-1 and TRBJ1-5, with D possibly TRBD1 on 5 matching bases. CDR1 and CDR2 from the germline V gene are KGHDR and SFDVKD. The CDR3 loop spans 13 amino acids. V was clipped by 8 bases and J by 7 bases, with 14 bases between them. The DNA of the CDR3 is TGTGCCACCATGGAGGGGAGAGGGCAGCCCCAGCATTTT. It translates to CATMEGRGQPQHF.

In this sample, this clone turned up many times. The chain uses TRBV11-2 and TRBJ1-2, with D possibly being TRBD1 (5 bases). The CDR3 spans 16 residues. Germline values: CDR1 SGHAT, CDR2 FQNNGV. Trimming left V 4 bases short and J 4 bases short, with 19 bases between. The CDR3 spells CASSSLGAGKSYGYTF. CDR3 in DNA: TGTGCCAGCAGCTCCCTTGGGGCAGGGAAGTCCTATGGCTACACCTTC.

The chain employs TRBV11-2 and TRBJ2-2; 11 bases line up with TRBD2. V was pared by 5 bases and J by 5 bases, with 4 bases of the junction left unmatched. Per the germline V gene, CDR1 is SGHAT and CDR2 is FQNNGV. This CDR3 has 15 amino acids. CDR3 sequence reads: CASSTGLAGTGELFF. The CDR3 DNA reads TGTGCCAGCAGCACCGGACTAGCGGGTACCGGGGAGCTGTTTTTT.

This clone was seen a few times. The rearrangement joins TRBV6-1 to TRBJ2-3; TRBD2 might be the D (6 bases). CDR3 length: 13 residues. Germline V lookup: CDR1 MNHNS, CDR2 SASEGT. V dropped 6 bases and J dropped 1 base, with 8 bases sitting between them. The CDR3 DNA reads TGTGCCAGCAGCCCGGGGGGCACAGATACGCAGTATTTT. Its protein is CASSPGGTDTQYF.

This clone was detected many times. It may be a read error: a sequence one base away is much more abundant. The chain uses TRBV5-1 and TRBJ2-7; 12 bases are shared with TRBD1. The CDR3 runs to 16 residues. Germline V gives CDR1 SGHRS, CDR2 YFSETQ. The ends lost 0 bases at V and 7 bases at J; junction bases unmatched: 8. DNA for the CDR3: TGCGCCAGCAGCTTGGACCCGGGACAGGGGGCTCGTGAGCAGTACTTC. As protein: CASSLDPGQGAREQYF.

Details on this clone: One junction end disagrees with the germline gene, perhaps due to a read error. The sample carries other DNA sequences with the same CDR3. The chain is built from TRBV19 and TRBJ1-1; perhaps TRBD1 as D (6 bases). The CDR3 is 17 residues long. CDR1 and CDR2 (germline): LNHDA, SQIVND (reference sequence). The CDR3 loop reads CASRVSGAGAVNTEAFF. CDR3 sequence (DNA): TGTGCCAGCCGAGTTTCAGGAGCAGGGGCGGTGAATACTGAGGCTTTCTTT.

This clone counts as medium-sized. V is TRBV4-3 and J is TRBJ2-7; D is uncertain. V lost 2 bases and J lost 5, with 10 bases in between. Germline lookup yields CDR1 LGHNA and CDR2 YSLEER. CDR3 length: 13 residues. This CDR3 is CASSQLLSDEQYF. The CDR3 region has the DNA TGCGCCAGCAGCCAACTGTTGAGCGACGAGCAGTACTTC.

This clone has a count of ten or more. The V gene is TRBV10-1, the J gene TRBJ2-3; TRBD2 agrees at 7 bases. Trimming removed 0 bases from V and 0 bases from J; junction bases left unmatched: 0. The CDR3 spans 15 residues. Per the germline V gene, CDR1 is WNHNN and CDR2 is SYGVQD (reference sequence). CDR3 sequence reads: CASSESSGSTDTQYF. CDR3 sequence (DNA): TGCGCCAGCAGTGAGTCTAGCGGGAGCACAGATACGCAGTATTTT.

This clone was counted at least ten times. Here the CDR3 reads CAISESRTSAHEQFF. In DNA, the CDR3 is TGTGCCATCAGTGAGTCGAGGACTAGCGCCCATGAGCAGTTCTTC. V usage is TRBV10-3 and J usage is TRBJ2-1, with 9 bases fitting TRBD2. The junction had 5 bases not matched to a gene; V was cut back by 0 bases and J by 8 bases. Per the germline V gene, CDR1 is ENHRY and CDR2 is SYGVKD. The CDR3 covers 15 residues.